This TCR beta chain was recovered during a study of CD4+ T cells in melanoma. Libraries were prepared by immunoSEQ multiplex PCR; TCRdb keeps only in-frame clonotypes and omits some of them. The data contain roughly 120,000 clones, around 93% of them singletons. Whole-study results and caveats: A reported correlation linked neoantigen-specific CD4+ T cells to CD8+, macrophage and B cell function. Diverse differentiation states were reported for melanoma neoantigen-specific CD4+ T cells.

Comment on this clone: The antigen remains undetermined.

With 4 bases clipped from V and 0 bases from J, the junction kept 5 bases outside the gene matches. In germline, CDR1 is SNHLY, CDR2 FYNNEI. There are 16 residues in the CDR3. The chain combines TRBV2 with TRBJ1-4, with TRBD1 identical over 7 bases. The sequence was obtained from a human donor with melanoma. The material sequenced was peripheral blood. The CDR3 protein is CASSVTGVSTNEKLFF. The CDR3 coding sequence is TGTGCCAGCAGTGTAACAGGGGTCTCAACTAATGAAAAACTGTTTTTT.